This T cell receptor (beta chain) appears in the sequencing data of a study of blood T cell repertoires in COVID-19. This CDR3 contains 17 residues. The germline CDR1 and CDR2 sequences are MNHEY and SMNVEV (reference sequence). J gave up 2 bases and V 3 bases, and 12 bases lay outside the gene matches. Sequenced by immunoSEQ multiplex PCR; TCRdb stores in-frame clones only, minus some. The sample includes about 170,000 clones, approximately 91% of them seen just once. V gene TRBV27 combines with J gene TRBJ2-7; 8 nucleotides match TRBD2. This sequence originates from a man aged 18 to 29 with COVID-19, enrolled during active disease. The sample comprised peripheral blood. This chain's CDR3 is CASSFSAGDKQPYEQYF. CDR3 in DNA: TGTGCCAGCAGTTTCTCAGCGGGAGACAAGCAACCCTACGAGCAGTACTTC.